In its sample, the clone carrying this TCR beta chain was seen many times. Antigen unknown. The source of the sample is a study of CD8 T cells in ankylosing spondylitis. TCRdb redid the calling of the 5' RACE reads with MiXCR, one entry per CDR3 protein. The sample has 500,000 to 550,000 distinct CDR3 sequences; roughly 12% are singletons. Whole-study findings and limits: A TCR beta motif of under 10 highly homologous variants seemed to mark ankylosing spondylitis blood.

Germline V gives CDR1 SGHRS, CDR2 YFSETQ. Trimming removed 0 bases from V and 3 bases from J, with 8 bases in between. This CDR3 is built from 14 residues. This receptor was obtained from a male donor with ankylosing spondylitis. The sequenced sample consisted of blood, either unsorted or a sorted T cell fraction (not recorded which). The rearrangement links TRBV5-1 to TRBJ2-3; no clear D. The CDR3 loop reads CASSLDQGTDTQYF. The DNA of the CDR3 is TGCGCCAGCAGCTTGGATCAAGGAACAGATACGCAGTATTTT. The variable domain in full, completed from reference TRBV5-1 and TRBJ2-3, reads KAGVTQTPRYLIKTRGQQVTLSCSPISGHRSVSWYQQTPGQGLQFLFEYFSETQRNKGNFPGRFSGRQFSNSRSEMNVSTLELGDSALYLCASSLDQGTDTQYFGPGTRLTVL.